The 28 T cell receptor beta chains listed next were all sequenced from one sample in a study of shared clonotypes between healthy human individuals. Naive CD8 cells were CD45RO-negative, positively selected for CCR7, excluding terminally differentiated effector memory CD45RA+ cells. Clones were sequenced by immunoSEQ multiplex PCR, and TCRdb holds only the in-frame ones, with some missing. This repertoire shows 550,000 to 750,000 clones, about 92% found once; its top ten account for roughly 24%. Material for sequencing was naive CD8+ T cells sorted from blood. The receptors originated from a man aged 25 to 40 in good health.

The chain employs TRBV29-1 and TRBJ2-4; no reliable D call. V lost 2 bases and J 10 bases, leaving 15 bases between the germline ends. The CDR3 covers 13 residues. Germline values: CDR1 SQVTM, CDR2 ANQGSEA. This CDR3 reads CSVELAKTPIQYF. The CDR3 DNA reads TGCAGCGTTGAACTGGCCAAGACCCCAATTCAGTACTTC.

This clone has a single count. The DNA for the CDR3 is TGTGCCAGTGGGATGACCTACAATGAGCAGTTCTTC. Encoded protein: CASGMTYNEQFF. The V and J genes are TRBV5-5 and TRBJ2-1; D call uncertain. This CDR3 has 12 amino acids. With 8 bases removed from V and 2 bases from J, the gap between germline ends came to 8 bases. Per the germline V gene, CDR1 is SGHKS and CDR2 is YYEKEE (reference sequence).

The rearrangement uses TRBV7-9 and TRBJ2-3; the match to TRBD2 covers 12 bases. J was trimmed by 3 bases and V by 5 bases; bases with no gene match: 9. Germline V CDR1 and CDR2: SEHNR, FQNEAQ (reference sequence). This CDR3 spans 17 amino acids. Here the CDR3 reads CASSSPLAGGPTDTQYF. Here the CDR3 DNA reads TGTGCCAGCAGCAGCCCTCTAGCGGGAGGGCCGACAGATACGCAGTATTTT.

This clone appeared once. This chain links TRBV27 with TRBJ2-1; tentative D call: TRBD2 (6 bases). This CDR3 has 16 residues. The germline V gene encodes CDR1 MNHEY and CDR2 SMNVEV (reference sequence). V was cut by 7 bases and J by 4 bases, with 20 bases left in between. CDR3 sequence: CASTLLNDGSYNEQFF. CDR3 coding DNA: TGTGCCAGCACCCTACTCAACGACGGGAGTTACAATGAGCAGTTCTTC.

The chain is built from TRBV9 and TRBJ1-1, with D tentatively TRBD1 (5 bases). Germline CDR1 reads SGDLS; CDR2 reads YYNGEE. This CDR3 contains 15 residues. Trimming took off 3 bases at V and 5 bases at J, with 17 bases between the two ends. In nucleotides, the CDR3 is TGTGCCAGCAGCGAGGAGGGGTTTTATCGGACTGAAGCTTTCTTT. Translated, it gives CASSEEGFYRTEAFF. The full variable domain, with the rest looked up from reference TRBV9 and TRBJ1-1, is DSGVTQTPKHLITATGQRVTLRCSPRSGDLSVYWYQQSLDQGLQFLIQYYNGEERAKGNILERFSAQQFPDLHSELNLSSLELGDSALYFCASSEEGFYRTEAFFGQGTRLTVV.

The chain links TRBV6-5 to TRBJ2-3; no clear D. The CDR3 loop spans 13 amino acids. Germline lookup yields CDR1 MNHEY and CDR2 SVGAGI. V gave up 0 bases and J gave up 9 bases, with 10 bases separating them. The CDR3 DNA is TGTGCCAGCAGTTACTCGTTTACTGGCACGCAGTATTTT. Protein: CASSYSFTGTQYF.

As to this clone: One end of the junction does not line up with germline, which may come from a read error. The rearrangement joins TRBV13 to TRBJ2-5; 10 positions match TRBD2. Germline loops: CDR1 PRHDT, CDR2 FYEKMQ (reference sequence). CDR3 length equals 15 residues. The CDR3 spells CASSEGLAAREAQYF. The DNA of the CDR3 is TGTGCCAGCAGCGAAGGACTAGCGGCAAGAGAGGCCCAGTACTTC. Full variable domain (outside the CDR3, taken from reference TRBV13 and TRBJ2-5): AAGVIQSPRHLIKEKRETATLKCYPIPRHDTVYWYQQGPGQDPQFLISFYEKMQSDKGSIPDRFSAQQFSDYHSELNMSSLELGDSALYFCASSEGLAAREAQYFGPGTRLLVL.

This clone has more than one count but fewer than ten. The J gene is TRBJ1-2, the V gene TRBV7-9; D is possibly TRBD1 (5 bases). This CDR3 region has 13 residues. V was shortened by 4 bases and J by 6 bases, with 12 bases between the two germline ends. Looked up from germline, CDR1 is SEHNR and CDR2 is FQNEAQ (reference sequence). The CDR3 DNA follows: TGTGCCAGCAGCTATGGGACTAGAAATGGCTACACCTTC. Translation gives CASSYGTRNGYTF.

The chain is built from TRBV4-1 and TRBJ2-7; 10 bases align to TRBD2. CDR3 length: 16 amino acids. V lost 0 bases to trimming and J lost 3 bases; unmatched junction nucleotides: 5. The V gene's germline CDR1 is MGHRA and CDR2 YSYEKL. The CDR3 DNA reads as TGCGCCAGCAGCCAAGAGTCTAGCGGGAGTGGCTACGAGCAGTACTTC. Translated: CASSQESSGSGYEQYF.

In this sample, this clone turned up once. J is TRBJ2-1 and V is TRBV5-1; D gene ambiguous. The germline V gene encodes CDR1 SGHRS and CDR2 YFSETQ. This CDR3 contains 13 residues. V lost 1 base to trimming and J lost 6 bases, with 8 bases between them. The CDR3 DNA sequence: TGCGCCAGCAGCTTGTCTAAGCGCAATGAGCAGTTCTTC. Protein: CASSLSKRNEQFF.

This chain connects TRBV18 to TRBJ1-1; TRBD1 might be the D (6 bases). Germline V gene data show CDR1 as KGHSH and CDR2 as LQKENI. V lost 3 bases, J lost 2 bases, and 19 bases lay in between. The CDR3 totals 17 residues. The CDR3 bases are TGTGCCAGCTCACCGAGTTTTTTGGACAGAATAAACACTGAAGCTTTCTTT. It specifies CASSPSFLDRINTEAFF.

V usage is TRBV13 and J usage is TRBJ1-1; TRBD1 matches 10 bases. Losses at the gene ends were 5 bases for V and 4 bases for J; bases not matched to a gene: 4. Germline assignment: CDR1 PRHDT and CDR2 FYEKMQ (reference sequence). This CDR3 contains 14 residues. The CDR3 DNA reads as TGTGCCAGCAGCCAGAGACAGGGGGCCACTGAAGCTTTCTTT. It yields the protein CASSQRQGATEAFF.

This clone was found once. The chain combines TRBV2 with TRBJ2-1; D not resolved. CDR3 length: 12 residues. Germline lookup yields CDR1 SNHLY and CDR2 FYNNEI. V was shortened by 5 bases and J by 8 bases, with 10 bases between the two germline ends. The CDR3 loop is CASSTGYDEQFF. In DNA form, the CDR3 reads TGTGCCAGCAGTACCGGGTACGATGAGCAGTTCTTC.

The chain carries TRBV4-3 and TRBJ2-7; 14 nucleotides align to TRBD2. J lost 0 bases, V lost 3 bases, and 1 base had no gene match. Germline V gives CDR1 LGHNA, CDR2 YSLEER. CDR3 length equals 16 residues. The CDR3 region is CASSHGTSGSSYEQYF. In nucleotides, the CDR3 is TGCGCCAGCAGCCACGGGACTAGCGGGAGCTCCTACGAGCAGTACTTC.

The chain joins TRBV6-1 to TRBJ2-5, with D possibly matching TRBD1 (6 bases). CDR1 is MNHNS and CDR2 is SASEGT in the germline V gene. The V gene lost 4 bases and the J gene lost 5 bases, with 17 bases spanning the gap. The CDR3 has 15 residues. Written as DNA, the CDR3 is TGTGCCAGCAGTGTTCGGGATGGGGGCGTCGAGACCCAGTACTTC. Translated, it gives CASSVRDGGVETQYF.

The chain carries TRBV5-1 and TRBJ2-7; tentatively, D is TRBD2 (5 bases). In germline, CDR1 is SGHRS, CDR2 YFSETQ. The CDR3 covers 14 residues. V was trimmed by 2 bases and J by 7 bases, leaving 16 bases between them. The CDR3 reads CASSFGLGWREQYF. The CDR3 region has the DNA TGCGCCAGCAGCTTTGGTCTGGGATGGAGGGAGCAGTACTTC.

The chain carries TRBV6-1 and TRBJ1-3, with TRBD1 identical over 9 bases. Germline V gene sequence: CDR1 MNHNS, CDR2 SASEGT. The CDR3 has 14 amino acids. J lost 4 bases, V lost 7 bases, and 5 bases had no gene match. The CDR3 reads CASIRDRDGNTIYF. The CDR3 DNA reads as TGTGCCAGCATTAGGGACAGGGACGGAAACACCATATATTTT.

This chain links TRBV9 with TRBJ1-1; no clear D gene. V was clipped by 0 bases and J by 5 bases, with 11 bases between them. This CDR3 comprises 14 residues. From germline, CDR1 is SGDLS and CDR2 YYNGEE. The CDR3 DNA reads TGTGCCAGCAGCGTAGGAAGGCAGAGAACTGAAGCTTTCTTT. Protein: CASSVGRQRTEAFF.

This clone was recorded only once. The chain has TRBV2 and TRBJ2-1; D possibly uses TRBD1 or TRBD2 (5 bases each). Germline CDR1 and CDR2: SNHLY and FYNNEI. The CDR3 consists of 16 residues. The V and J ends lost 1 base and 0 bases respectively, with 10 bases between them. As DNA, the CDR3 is TGTGCCAGCAGTGAAGAATTCGGGGCCTCCTACAATGAGCAGTTCTTC. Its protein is CASSEEFGASYNEQFF.

Written as DNA, the CDR3 is TGTGCCAGCAGCCGAAACAGCGGGAGTAGCACAGATACGCAGTATTTT. Translation: CASSRNSGSSTDTQYF. The gene calls are TRBV11-2 and TRBJ2-3; 8 bases fit TRBD2. The CDR3 runs 16 residues. Germline V gene data show CDR1 as SGHAT and CDR2 as FQNNGV. The trim removed 5 bases at V and 0 bases at J, leaving 7 bases unmatched. Based on the CDR3 plus reference TRBV11-2 and TRBJ2-3, the full variable domain is EAGVAQSPRYKIIEKRQSVAFWCNPISGHATLYWYQQILGQGPKLLIQFQNNGVVDDSQLPKDRFSAERLKGVDSTLKIQPAKLEDSAVYLCASSRNSGSSTDTQYFGPGTRLTVL.

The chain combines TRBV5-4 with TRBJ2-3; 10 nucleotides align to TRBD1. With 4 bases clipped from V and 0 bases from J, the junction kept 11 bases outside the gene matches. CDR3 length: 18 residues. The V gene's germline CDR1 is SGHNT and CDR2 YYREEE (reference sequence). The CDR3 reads CASSPGGWTGGSTDTQYF. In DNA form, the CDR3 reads TGTGCCAGCAGCCCCGGGGGTTGGACAGGGGGAAGCACAGATACGCAGTATTTT. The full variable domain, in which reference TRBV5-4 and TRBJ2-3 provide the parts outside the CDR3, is ETGVTQSPTHLIKTRGQQVTLRCSSQSGHNTVSWYQQALGQGPQFIFQYYREEENGRGNFPPRFSGLQFPNYSSELNVNALELDDSALYLCASSPGGWTGGSTDTQYFGPGTRLTVL.

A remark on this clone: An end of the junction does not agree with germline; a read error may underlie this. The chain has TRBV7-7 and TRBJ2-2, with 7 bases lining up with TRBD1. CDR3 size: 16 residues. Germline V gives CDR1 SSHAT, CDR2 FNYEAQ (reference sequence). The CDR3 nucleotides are TGTGCTAGCAGCCCACGTACAGGGGACGTCACCGGGGAGCTGTTTTTT. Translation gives CASSPRTGDVTGELFF.

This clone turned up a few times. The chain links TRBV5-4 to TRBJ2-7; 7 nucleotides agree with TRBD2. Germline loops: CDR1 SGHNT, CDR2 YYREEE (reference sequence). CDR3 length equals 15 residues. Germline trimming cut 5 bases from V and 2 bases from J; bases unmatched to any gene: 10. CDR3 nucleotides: TGTGCCAGCAGTTATACTAGCGAGTTAGCCTACGAGCAGTACTTC. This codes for CASSYTSELAYEQYF.

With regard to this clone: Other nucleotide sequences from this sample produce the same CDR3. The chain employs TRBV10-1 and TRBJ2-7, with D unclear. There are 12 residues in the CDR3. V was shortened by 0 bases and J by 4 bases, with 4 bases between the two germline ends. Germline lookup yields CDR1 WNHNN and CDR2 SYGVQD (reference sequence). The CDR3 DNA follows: TGCGCCAGCAGTGAGTCAGGGTACGAGCAGTACTTC. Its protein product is CASSESGYEQYF.

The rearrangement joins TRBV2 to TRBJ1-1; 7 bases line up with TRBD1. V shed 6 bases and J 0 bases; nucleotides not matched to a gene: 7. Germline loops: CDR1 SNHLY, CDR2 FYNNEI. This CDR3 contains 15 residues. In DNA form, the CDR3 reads TGTGCCAGCAGGGCCGGGACAGACATGAACACTGAAGCTTTCTTT. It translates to CASRAGTDMNTEAFF.

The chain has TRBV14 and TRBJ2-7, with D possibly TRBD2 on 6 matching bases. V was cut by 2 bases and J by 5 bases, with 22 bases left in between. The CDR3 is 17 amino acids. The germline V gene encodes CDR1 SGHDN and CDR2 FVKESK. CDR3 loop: CASSQPGVDPNLNEQYF. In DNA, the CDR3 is TGTGCCAGCAGCCAACCGGGGGTGGATCCTAACCTGAACGAGCAGTACTTC.

The chain's CDR3 is CASSLISDSPSTDTQYF. In nucleotides, the CDR3 is TGTGCCAGCAGTTTAATAAGCGACAGTCCTAGCACAGATACGCAGTATTTT. The chain combines TRBV28 with TRBJ2-3, with D possibly being TRBD1 (5 bases). V was pared by 2 bases and J by 0 bases, with 15 bases between. CDR3 length: 17 amino acids. Germline loops: CDR1 MDHEN, CDR2 SYDVKM.

The CDR3 sequence: CASSFPSRGSTEAFF. CDR3 nucleotide sequence: TGTGCCAGCAGCTTTCCAAGTCGGGGGTCCACTGAAGCTTTCTTT. The chain joins TRBV13 to TRBJ1-1, with D maybe TRBD1 (5 bases). Germline V gene lookup returns CDR1 PRHDT and CDR2 FYEKMQ (reference sequence). Trimming cost V 3 bases and J 4 bases, with 15 bases left between them. The CDR3 totals 15 residues.